The T cell receptor (beta chain) described here comes from a study of blood T cell repertoires in COVID-19 (dated by TCRdb to 2018 to 2020). Notes on the research overall: The collaborator samples originated in the United States, Italy and Spain and spanned the acute and convalescent phases of COVID-19. The prospective study material was composed of cDNA or gDNA derived from T cells, B-cell-depleted T cells, or PBMCs. Subjects who had been exposed to COVID-19, were actively infected with it, or had recovered from it provided the deeply sampled blood TCRbeta repertoires that made up the dataset. The repertoires were released in a freely available public database intended as a resource for research on the immune response to SARS-CoV-2. Samples came from the ongoing ImmuneRACE study (first 160 participants) plus 1,254 subjects from 6 global collaborators. The sample metadata nearly always contained a de-identified subject ID, COVID-19 status, age in years and sex. Where available, HLA class I and class II types were obtained from metadata supplied by the sample provider rather than from assay-based typing.

From the germline V gene, CDR1 is WSHSY and CDR2 is SAAADI. V has 5 bases trimmed and J has 4 bases trimmed; junction bases matching no gene number 16. Its CDR3 holds 18 amino acids, cysteine through phenylalanine. The entry retains the CDR3 DNA only, 54 bases that are in frame from base 1. TCRbeta CDR3 regions were amplified from genomic DNA by means of the immunoSEQ Assay, a bias-controlled multiplex PCR. The original methods were these. Nucleated cell counts per sample were estimated from amplification of reference gene primers within the assay. To quantify the absolute abundance of each unique TCRbeta CDR3 rearrangement, sequence reads were collapsed and filtered. For each sample, productive Simpson clonality was calculated as the square root of Simpson's diversity index over productive rearrangements. The table was pulled from immuneACCESS by TCRdb, which kept in-frame rearrangements only. Such tables lose some clones; where checked, under half of the loss comes from unresolved V genes, and the rest has no known cause. V and J calls and clone size follow that table, whereas D and trimming were derived from the DNA. This sample has roughly 120,000 clones in its table, and 75% to 90% of those were observed once. Approximately 1.8% of the sample is taken by the ten largest.

Whole blood was collected in K2EDTA tubes by collaborating institutions according to the institutions' own protocols. For TCRbeta analysis, collaborators shipped samples as frozen whole blood, isolated PBMCs, or DNA extracted from either of those sample types. General conclusions and limits of the study: How much clinical and demographic metadata was included differed by source and by participant, and the metadata was provided uncurated.

Concerning this clone itself: Its antigen is still unknown. Base qualities are not at hand, and no much larger clone is one base apart.

The TCR comes from a man in his sixties or seventies with acute or convalescent COVID-19. The sequencing sample was made of peripheral blood. The chain is made from TRBV10-2 and TRBJ1-3, and 8 junctional nucleotides match TRBD1. CDR3 loop: CASSTTRDRLGMGNTIYF. The DNA is TGCGCCAGCAGTACTACTCGGGACAGGCTGGGGATGGGAAACACCATATATTTT.